This T cell receptor beta chain was sequenced for a study of control samples from healthy donors and cancer patients. This clone was observed a handful of times. Trimming removed 1 base at V and 15 bases at J, with 20 bases between. The CDR3 has 14 amino acids. The germline gives CDR1 SEHNR, CDR2 FQNEAQ (reference sequence). Generated by immunoSEQ multiplex PCR, the TCRdb table keeps only in-frame clones and is missing some. The sample has about 410,000 clones; approximately 90% are singletons. The sample consisted of PBMCs. The V and J genes are TRBV7-9 and TRBJ2-3; D is perhaps TRBD1 (5 bases). This receptor was taken from a man aged 35 to 55 with head and neck cancer. The CDR3 here is CASSLEVHGQGRYF. CDR3 DNA: TGTGCCAGCAGCTTAGAGGTGCATGGGCAGGGCCGCTATTTT.